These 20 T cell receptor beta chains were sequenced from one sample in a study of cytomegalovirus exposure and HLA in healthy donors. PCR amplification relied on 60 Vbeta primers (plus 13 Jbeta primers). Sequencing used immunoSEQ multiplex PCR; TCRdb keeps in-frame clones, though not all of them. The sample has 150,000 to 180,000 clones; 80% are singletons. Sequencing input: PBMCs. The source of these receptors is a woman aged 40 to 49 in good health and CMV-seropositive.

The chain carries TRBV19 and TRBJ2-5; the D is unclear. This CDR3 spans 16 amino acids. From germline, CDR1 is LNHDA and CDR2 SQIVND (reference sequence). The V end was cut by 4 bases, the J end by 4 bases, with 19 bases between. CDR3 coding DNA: TGTGCCAGTAGTACCCCTGTGGCGGTGGGTGGAGAGACCCAGTACTTC. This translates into CASSTPVAVGGETQYF.

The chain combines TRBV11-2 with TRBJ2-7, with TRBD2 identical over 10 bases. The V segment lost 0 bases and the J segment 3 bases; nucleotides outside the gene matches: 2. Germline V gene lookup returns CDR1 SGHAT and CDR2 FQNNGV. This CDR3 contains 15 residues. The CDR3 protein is CASSLELAGLYEQYF. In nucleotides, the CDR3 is TGTGCCAGCAGCTTAGAACTAGCGGGACTCTACGAGCAGTACTTC.

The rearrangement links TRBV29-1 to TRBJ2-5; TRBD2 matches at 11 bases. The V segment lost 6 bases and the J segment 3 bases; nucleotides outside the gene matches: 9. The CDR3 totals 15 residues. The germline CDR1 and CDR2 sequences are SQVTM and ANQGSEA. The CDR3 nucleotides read TGCAGCGTCGGCTTAGCGGGGGGGATCAAAGAGACCCAGTACTTC. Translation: CSVGLAGGIKETQYF. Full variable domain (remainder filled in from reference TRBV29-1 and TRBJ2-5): SAVISQKPSRDICQRGTSLTIQCQVDSQVTMMFWYRQQPGQSLTLIATANQGSEATYESGFVIDKFPISRPNLTFSTLTVSNMSPEDSSIYLCSVGLAGGIKETQYFGPGTRLLVL.

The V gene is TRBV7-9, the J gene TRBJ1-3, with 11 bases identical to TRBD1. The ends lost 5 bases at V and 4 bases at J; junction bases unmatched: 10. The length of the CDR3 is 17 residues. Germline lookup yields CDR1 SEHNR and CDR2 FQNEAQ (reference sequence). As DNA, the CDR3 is TGTGCCAGCAGCCTGCCTGGACAGGGGGCGAACGGAAACACCATATATTTT. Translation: CASSLPGQGANGNTIYF.

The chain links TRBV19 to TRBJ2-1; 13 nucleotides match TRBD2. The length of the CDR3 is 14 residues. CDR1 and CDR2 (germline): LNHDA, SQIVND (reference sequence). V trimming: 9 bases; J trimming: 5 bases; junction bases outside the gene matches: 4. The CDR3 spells CASTSGRGHNEQFF. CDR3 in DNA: TGTGCCAGCACTAGCGGGAGGGGCCACAATGAGCAGTTCTTC.

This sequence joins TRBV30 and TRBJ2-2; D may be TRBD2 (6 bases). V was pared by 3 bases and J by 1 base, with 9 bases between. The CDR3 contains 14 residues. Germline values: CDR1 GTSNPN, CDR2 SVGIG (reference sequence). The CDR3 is CAWRLALNTGELFF. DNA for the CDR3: TGTGCCTGGAGACTAGCCTTGAACACCGGGGAGCTGTTTTTT.

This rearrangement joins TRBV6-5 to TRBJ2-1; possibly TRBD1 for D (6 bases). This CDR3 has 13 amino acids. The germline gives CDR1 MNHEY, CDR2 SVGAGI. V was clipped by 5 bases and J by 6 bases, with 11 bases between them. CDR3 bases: TGTGCCAGCAGTAAGCTACAGGGCAATGAGCAGTTCTTC. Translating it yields CASSKLQGNEQFF.

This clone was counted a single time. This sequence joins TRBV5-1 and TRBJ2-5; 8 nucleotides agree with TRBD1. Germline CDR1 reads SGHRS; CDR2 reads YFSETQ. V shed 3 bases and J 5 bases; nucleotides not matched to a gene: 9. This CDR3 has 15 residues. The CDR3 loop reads CASSSLQGVSETQYF. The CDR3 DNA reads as TGCGCCAGCAGCTCACTACAGGGGGTTTCGGAGACCCAGTACTTC.

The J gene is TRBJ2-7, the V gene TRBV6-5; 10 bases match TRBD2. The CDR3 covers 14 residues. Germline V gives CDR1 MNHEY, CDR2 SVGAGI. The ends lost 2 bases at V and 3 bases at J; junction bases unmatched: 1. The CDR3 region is CASSYRTSGYEQYF. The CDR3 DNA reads TGTGCCAGCAGTTACCGGACTAGCGGCTACGAGCAGTACTTC.

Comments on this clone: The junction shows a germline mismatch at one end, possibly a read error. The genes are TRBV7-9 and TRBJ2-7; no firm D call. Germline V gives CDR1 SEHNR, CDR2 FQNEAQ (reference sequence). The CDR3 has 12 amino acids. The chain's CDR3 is CSSSYHSYEQYF. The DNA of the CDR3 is TGTTCCAGCAGCTATCACTCCTACGAGCAGTACTTC.

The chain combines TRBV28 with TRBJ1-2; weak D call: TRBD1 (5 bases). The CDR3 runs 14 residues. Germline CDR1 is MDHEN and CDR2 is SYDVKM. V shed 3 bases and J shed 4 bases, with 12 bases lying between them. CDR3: CASSLGGRVYGYTF. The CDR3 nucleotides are TGTGCCAGCAGTTTGGGGGGGAGGGTCTATGGCTACACCTTC.

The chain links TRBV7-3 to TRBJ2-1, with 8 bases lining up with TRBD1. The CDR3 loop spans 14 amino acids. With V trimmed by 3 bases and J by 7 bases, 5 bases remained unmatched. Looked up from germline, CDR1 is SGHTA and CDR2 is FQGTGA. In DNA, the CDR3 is TGTGCCAGCAGCTTGCAGGGGGCTGGGAATGAGCAGTTCTTC. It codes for CASSLQGAGNEQFF. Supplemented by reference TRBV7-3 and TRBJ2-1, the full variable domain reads GAGVSQTPSNKVTEKGKYVELRCDPISGHTALYWYRQSLGQGPEFLIYFQGTGAADDSGLPNDRFFAVRPEGSVSTLKIQRTERGDSAVYLCASSLQGAGNEQFFGPGTRLTVL.

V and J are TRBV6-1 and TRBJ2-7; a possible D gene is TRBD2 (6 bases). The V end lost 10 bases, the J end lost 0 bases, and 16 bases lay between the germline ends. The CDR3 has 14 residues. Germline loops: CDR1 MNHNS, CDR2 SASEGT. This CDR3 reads CATSGGVSSYEQYF. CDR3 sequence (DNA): TGTGCCACCTCGGGCGGGGTGAGCTCCTACGAGCAGTACTTC.

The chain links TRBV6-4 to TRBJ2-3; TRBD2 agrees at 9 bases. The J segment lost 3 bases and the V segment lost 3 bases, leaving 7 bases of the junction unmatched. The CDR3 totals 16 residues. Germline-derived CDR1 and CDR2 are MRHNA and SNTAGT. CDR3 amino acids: CASSDSGRVGTDTQYF. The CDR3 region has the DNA TGTGCCAGCAGTGATAGCGGGAGAGTGGGGACAGATACGCAGTATTTT.

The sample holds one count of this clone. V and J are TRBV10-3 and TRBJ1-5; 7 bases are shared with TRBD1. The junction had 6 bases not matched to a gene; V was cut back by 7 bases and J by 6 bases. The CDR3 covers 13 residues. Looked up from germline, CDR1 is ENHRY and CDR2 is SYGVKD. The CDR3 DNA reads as TGTGCCATCATGGGACAGTCCGGTCAGCCCCAGCATTTT. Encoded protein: CAIMGQSGQPQHF.

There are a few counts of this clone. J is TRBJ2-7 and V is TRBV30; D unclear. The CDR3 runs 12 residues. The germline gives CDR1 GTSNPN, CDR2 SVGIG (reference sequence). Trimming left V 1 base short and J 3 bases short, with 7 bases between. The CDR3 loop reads CAWSAGFYEQYF. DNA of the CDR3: TGTGCCTGGAGTGCAGGATTCTACGAGCAGTACTTC.

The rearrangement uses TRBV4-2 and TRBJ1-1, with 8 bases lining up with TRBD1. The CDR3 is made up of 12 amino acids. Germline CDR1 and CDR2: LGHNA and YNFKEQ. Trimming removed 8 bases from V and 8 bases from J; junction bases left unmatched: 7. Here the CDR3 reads CASGDRSKEAFF. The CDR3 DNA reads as TGTGCCAGCGGGGACAGGTCTAAGGAAGCTTTCTTT.

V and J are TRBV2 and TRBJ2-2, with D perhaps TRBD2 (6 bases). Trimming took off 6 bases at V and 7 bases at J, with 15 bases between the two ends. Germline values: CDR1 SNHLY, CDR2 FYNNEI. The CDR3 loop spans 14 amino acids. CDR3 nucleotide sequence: TGTGCCAGCAGAAGACTAGTTTTCGGCGGGGAGCTGTTTTTT. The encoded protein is CASRRLVFGGELFF.

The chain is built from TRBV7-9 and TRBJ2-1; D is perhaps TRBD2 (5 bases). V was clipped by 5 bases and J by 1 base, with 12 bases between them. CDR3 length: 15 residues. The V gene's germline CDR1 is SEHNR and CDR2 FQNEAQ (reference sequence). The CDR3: CASSPGLGSYNEQFF. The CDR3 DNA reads TGTGCCAGCAGCCCCGGACTCGGGTCCTACAATGAGCAGTTCTTC.

In DNA, the CDR3 is TGTGCCAGCAGCTTATTCCCAAGCGGGAGTAGGGAGACCCAGTACTTC. Its protein is CASSLFPSGSRETQYF. V usage is TRBV7-3 and J usage is TRBJ2-5; 8 bases agree with TRBD2. The CDR3 runs to 16 residues. J was trimmed by 5 bases and V by 2 bases; bases with no gene match: 10. Germline loops: CDR1 SGHTA, CDR2 FQGTGA.